This T cell receptor beta chain was identified during a study of T cells in Graves' hyperthyroidism and ophthalmopathy. Germline V lookup: CDR1 SQVTM, CDR2 ANQGSEA. This CDR3 spans 16 amino acids. The V segment lost 1 base and the J segment 3 bases; nucleotides outside the gene matches: 9. What was amplified from RNA transcripts were TCR beta CDR3 regions. The study used the HTBI primer set for a first-round RT-PCR of the TCR CDR3. Using its own MiXCR run on the multiplex PCR reads, TCRdb lists one record per CDR3 protein. The table lists some 300,000 distinct CDR3 sequences, 10% to 15% of them singletons. This clonotype was seen many times.

The source is a woman aged 30 to 39 with Graves' hyperthyroidism that later progressed to Graves' ophthalmopathy. The material sequenced was blood. V and J are TRBV29-1 and TRBJ2-1; 7 bases map to TRBD1. Written as DNA, the CDR3 is TGCAGCGTTGAAGGGAGACAGGGTGTTTACTACAATGAGCAGTTCTTC. This gives the protein CSVEGRQGVYYNEQFF.